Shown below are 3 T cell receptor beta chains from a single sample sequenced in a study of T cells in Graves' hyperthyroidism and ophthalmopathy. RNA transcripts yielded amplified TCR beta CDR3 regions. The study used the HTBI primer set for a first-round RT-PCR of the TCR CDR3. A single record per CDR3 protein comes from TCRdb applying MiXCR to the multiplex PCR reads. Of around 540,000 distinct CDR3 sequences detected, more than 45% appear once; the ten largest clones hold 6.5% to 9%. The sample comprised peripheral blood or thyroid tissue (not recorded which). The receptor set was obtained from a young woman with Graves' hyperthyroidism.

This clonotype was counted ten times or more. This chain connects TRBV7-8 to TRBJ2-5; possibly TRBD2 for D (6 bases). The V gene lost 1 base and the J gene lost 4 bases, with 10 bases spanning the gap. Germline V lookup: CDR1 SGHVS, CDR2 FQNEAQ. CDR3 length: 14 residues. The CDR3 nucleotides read TGTGCCAGCAGCTTAGGCAGGGAGGTAGAGACCCAGTACTTC. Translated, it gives CASSLGREVETQYF.

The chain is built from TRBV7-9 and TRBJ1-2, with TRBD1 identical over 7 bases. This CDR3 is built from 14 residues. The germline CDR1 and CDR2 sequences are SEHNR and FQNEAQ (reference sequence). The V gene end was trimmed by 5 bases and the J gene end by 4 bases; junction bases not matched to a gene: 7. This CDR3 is CASSQGGGTYGYTF. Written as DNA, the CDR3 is TGTGCCAGCAGCCAGGGGGGGGGGACCTATGGCTACACCTTC. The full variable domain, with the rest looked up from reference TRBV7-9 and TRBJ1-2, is DTGVSQNPRHKITKRGQNVTFRCDPISEHNRLYWYRQTLGQGPEFLTYFQNEAQLEKSRLLSDRFSAERPKGSFSTLEIQRTEQGDSAMYLCASSQGGGTYGYTFGSGTRLTVV.

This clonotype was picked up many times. The CDR3: CASSSTAAGTGNTIYF. The CDR3 nucleotides read TGTGCCAGCAGCTCCACGGCGGCAGGGACTGGAAACACCATATATTTT. The chain has TRBV7-6 and TRBJ1-3; perhaps TRBD1 as D (5 bases). With 4 bases removed from V and 2 bases from J, the gap between germline ends came to 15 bases. CDR1 and CDR2 (germline): SGHVS, FNYEAQ. CDR3 length: 16 residues.